This T cell receptor beta chain was identified in a study of T-cell reconstitution after alpha-beta-depleted transplantation in children. The CDR3 consists of 15 residues. V lost 7 bases and J lost 0, with 15 bases in between. Looked up from germline, CDR1 is SQVTM and CDR2 is ANQGSEA. TCRbeta library preparation incorporated unique molecular identifiers. TCRdb reanalysed the PCR reads using MiXCR and keeps one entry per CDR3 protein. The table records over 200,000 distinct CDR3 sequences, around 9.5% of them present only once. This clonotype has at least ten counts. This sequence originates from a human donor who donated a stem cell graft to a child with acute lymphoblastic leukemia. This sequence joins TRBV29-1 and TRBJ2-2; D possibly uses TRBD1 or TRBD2 (5 bases each). The source material was PBMCs from the stem cell graft donor, sampled from the stem cell graft. CDR3 protein: CSGQGDATNTGELFF. The CDR3 DNA reads as TGCAGCGGCCAGGGAGACGCCACGAACACCGGGGAGCTGTTTTTT.